Below, 27 T cell receptor beta chains from the same sample are listed, as sequenced in a study of blood T cells in healthy people across ages. Combining a sample-barcoded 5' primer with a J-beta primer mix, a second PCR ran for roughly 7 to 12 cycles. From the 5' RACE reads, TCRdb called clonotypes with MiXCR, one entry per CDR3 protein. The profile shows 850,000 to 1,100,000 distinct CDR3 sequences, roughly two fifths of them singletons. The sequenced sample was blood. These receptors all come from a man younger than 30 in good health.

The chain has TRBV9 and TRBJ1-4, with D tentatively TRBD1 (5 bases). The CDR3 contains 15 residues. Trimming removed 3 bases from V and 8 bases from J, with 17 bases in between. Germline V lookup: CDR1 SGDLS, CDR2 YYNGEE. The CDR3 protein is CASSERDGPGEKLFF. Written as DNA, the CDR3 is TGTGCCAGCAGCGAACGGGACGGCCCTGGAGAAAAACTGTTTTTT.

This clonotype occurred a few times. This sequence joins TRBV20-1 and TRBJ2-3; 10 bases are shared with TRBD2. The CDR3 consists of 17 residues. The ends lost 5 bases at V and 1 base at J; junction bases unmatched: 12. CDR1 is DFQATT and CDR2 is SNEGSKA in the germline V gene (reference sequence). CDR3 in amino acids: CSARGGLAGERTDTQYF. CDR3 nucleotide sequence: TGCAGTGCTCGAGGTGGGCTAGCGGGGGAACGCACAGATACGCAGTATTTT.

The sample holds many counts of this clonotype. The CDR3 DNA sequence: TGTGCCAGCAAAGAGGAGGGGATCACAGATACGCAGTATTTT. Its translation: CASKEEGITDTQYF. This rearrangement joins TRBV28 to TRBJ2-3; the D gene is possibly TRBD2 (6 bases). Germline CDR1 reads MDHEN; CDR2 reads SYDVKM. Trimming removed 7 bases at V and 2 bases at J, with 13 bases between. The CDR3 runs to 14 residues.

This chain connects TRBV4-1 to TRBJ2-2; D not resolved. The V gene's germline CDR1 is MGHRA and CDR2 YSYEKL. The V and J ends lost 0 bases and 0 bases respectively, with 11 bases between them. The CDR3 is 17 residues long. The CDR3 DNA sequence: TGCGCCAGCAGCCAAGATCCCCTCGGTCCGAACACCGGGGAGCTGTTTTTT. It codes for CASSQDPLGPNTGELFF.

This clonotype appeared once. The genes are TRBV4-2 and TRBJ1-1; no reliable D call. V dropped 0 bases and J dropped 0 bases, with 11 bases sitting between them. CDR3 size: 16 residues. CDR1 is LGHNA and CDR2 is YNFKEQ in the germline V gene. The CDR3 reads CASSQEGGFMNTEAFF. As DNA, the CDR3 is TGTGCCAGCAGCCAAGAGGGCGGCTTCATGAACACTGAAGCTTTCTTT.

The rearrangement links TRBV27 to TRBJ2-7, with a weak D call TRBD1 (5 bases). CDR1 and CDR2 (germline): MNHEY, SMNVEV (reference sequence). Trimming took off 2 bases at V and 7 bases at J, with 15 bases between the two ends. This CDR3 comprises 14 residues. The CDR3 coding sequence is TGTGCCAGCAGTTTAATGGGGCTAAGGCGTGAGCAGTACTTC. Amino acid sequence: CASSLMGLRREQYF.

The V gene is TRBV29-1, the J gene TRBJ1-4; TRBD1 aligns across 7 bases. CDR3 size: 13 residues. Germline V gene data show CDR1 as SQVTM and CDR2 as ANQGSEA. The V and J ends lost 3 bases and 7 bases, in that order; junction bases with no gene match: 5. The CDR3 is CSVEGQISEKLFF. The CDR3 nucleotides are TGCAGCGTTGAGGGACAGATTAGTGAAAAACTGTTTTTT. The variable domain in full, completed from reference TRBV29-1 and TRBJ1-4, reads SAVISQKPSRDICQRGTSLTIQCQVDSQVTMMFWYRQQPGQSLTLIATANQGSEATYESGFVIDKFPISRPNLTFSTLTVSNMSPEDSSIYLCSVEGQISEKLFFGSGTQLSVL.

J is TRBJ1-1 and V is TRBV20-1; D is unclear. The V and J ends lost 6 bases and 3 bases respectively, with 17 bases between them. CDR3 length: 14 residues. The V gene's germline CDR1 is DFQATT and CDR2 SNEGSKA (reference sequence). CDR3 bases: TGCAGTGCCCCTATCGGGAAATGGGACACTGAAGCTTTCTTT. Amino acid sequence: CSAPIGKWDTEAFF.

This clonotype showed up just once. V and J are TRBV5-1 and TRBJ1-1; 12 bases fit TRBD1. Trimming took 0 bases from V and 8 from J; bases not matched to a gene: 8. The CDR3 consists of 16 residues. Germline V gives CDR1 SGHRS, CDR2 YFSETQ. DNA for the CDR3: TGCGCCAGCAGCTTGGCTGTGGGACAGGGGGCAAAAGAAGCTTTCTTT. This encodes CASSLAVGQGAKEAFF. Drawing the rest from reference TRBV5-1 and TRBJ1-1, the complete variable domain is KAGVTQTPRYLIKTRGQQVTLSCSPISGHRSVSWYQQTPGQGLQFLFEYFSETQRNKGNFPGRFSGRQFSNSRSEMNVSTLELGDSALYLCASSLAVGQGAKEAFFGQGTRLTVV.

The chain couples TRBV10-3 to TRBJ2-4, with 8 bases aligning to TRBD1. Germline values: CDR1 ENHRY, CDR2 SYGVKD. Unmatched junction bases numbered 5, after V lost 6 bases and J lost 1 base. This CDR3 has 15 amino acids. The CDR3 spells CAISPTGEAKNIQYF. In DNA form, the CDR3 reads TGTGCCATCAGCCCGACAGGGGAGGCCAAAAACATTCAGTACTTC.

The V gene is TRBV9, the J gene TRBJ2-1; D could derive from TRBD1 or TRBD2 (5 bases each). V lost 0 bases and J 2 bases, leaving 15 bases between the germline ends. The germline CDR1 and CDR2 sequences are SGDLS and YYNGEE. CDR3 length: 17 amino acids. The CDR3 DNA reads as TGTGCCAGCAGCGTAGGAGGTTCGGGGCGAACCTACAATGAGCAGTTCTTC. Translating gives CASSVGGSGRTYNEQFF.

This clonotype has at least ten counts. The chain has TRBV12-3 or TRBV12-4 and TRBJ2-1; D unresolved. The V end lost 8 bases, the J end lost 0 bases, and 2 bases lay between the germline ends. This CDR3 is built from 11 residues. The CDR3 reads CASGSYNEQFF. DNA for the CDR3: TGTGCCAGCGGCTCCTACAATGAGCAGTTCTTC.

Worth noting for this clonotype: The germline gene is not matched at one end of the junction; a read error may be the cause. This sequence joins TRBV3-1 and TRBJ2-3; possibly TRBD2 for D (6 bases). Germline values: CDR1 LGHDT, CDR2 YNNKEL (reference sequence). The CDR3 is made up of 13 amino acids. CDR3 DNA: TGTGCCAGCGGCCAAGGTGGGAGGACTACGCAGTATTTT. This sequence encodes CASGQGGRTTQYF.

The rearrangement links TRBV29-1 to TRBJ1-2, with 11 bases fitting TRBD1. Losses at the gene ends were 7 bases for V and 4 bases for J; bases not matched to a gene: 11. The CDR3 contains 15 residues. In germline, CDR1 is SQVTM, CDR2 ANQGSEA. The DNA for the CDR3 is TGCAGCGCACGGGACAGGGGGGATAAGGGCTATGGCTACACCTTC. Amino acid sequence: CSARDRGDKGYGYTF.

This sequence joins TRBV4-3 and TRBJ1-1; possibly TRBD1 for D (5 bases). The CDR3 totals 12 residues. Trimming took 0 bases from V and 11 from J, leaving 10 bases between them. Germline values: CDR1 LGHNA, CDR2 YSLEER. The CDR3 sequence: CASSQDRGTAFF. As DNA, the CDR3 is TGCGCCAGCAGCCAAGATCGGGGGACGGCTTTCTTT.

Of note for this clonotype: A read error may be the cause here, since a much bigger clone is one base away. The chain carries TRBV29-1 and TRBJ1-2, with D unresolved. CDR3 size: 11 residues. From germline, CDR1 is SQVTM and CDR2 ANQGSEA. The CDR3 region has the DNA TGCAGCGCTGGGGATCCCTATGGCCACACCTTC. Protein sequence: CSAGDPYGHTF.

This clonotype was picked up a small number of times. The V call is TRBV5-1, the J call TRBJ2-7; D might be TRBD1 (6 bases). V dropped 0 bases and J dropped 4 bases, with 17 bases sitting between them. The CDR3 has 16 residues. Germline V gene sequence: CDR1 SGHRS, CDR2 YFSETQ. The CDR3 bases are TGCGCCAGCAGCTTGGCCGTTGACAGGCCGGAGTACGAGCAGTACTTC. It is translated as CASSLAVDRPEYEQYF.

This clonotype was observed a few times. In DNA, the CDR3 is TGCAGTGCTAGAGATCCAGCGGGGTTCCCTCAAGAGACCCAGTACTTC. Amino acid sequence: CSARDPAGFPQETQYF. The V and J genes are TRBV20-1 and TRBJ2-5; 7 bases line up with TRBD2. CDR1 DFQATT and CDR2 SNEGSKA come from the germline V gene (reference sequence). V lost 0 bases, J lost 2 bases, and 9 bases stayed unmatched. The CDR3 is made up of 16 amino acids.

The rearrangement joins TRBV20-1 to TRBJ2-1; TRBD2 agrees at 8 bases. The CDR3 consists of 14 residues. V trimming: 3 bases; J trimming: 4 bases; junction bases outside the gene matches: 5. Germline assignment: CDR1 DFQATT and CDR2 SNEGSKA (reference sequence). CDR3 in amino acids: CSASDSGKYNEQFF. The CDR3, as DNA: TGCAGTGCTAGCGATAGCGGGAAGTACAATGAGCAGTTCTTC.

This clonotype was detected only once. This chain uses TRBV5-5 with TRBJ1-4; D not resolved. Germline CDR1 reads SGHKS; CDR2 reads YYEKEE (reference sequence). This CDR3 region has 14 residues. With 2 bases removed from V and 4 bases from J, the gap between germline ends came to 9 bases. In nucleotides, the CDR3 is TGTGCCAGCAGCTTCGCCCAAAATAATGAAAAACTGTTTTTT. This codes for CASSFAQNNEKLFF.

This clonotype has only a few counts. J is TRBJ2-6 and V is TRBV20-1, with D perhaps TRBD2 (6 bases). From germline, CDR1 is DFQATT and CDR2 SNEGSKA (reference sequence). Trimming removed 0 bases from V and 0 bases from J, with 12 bases in between. This CDR3 has 17 residues. CDR3: CSARDLVTSSGANVLTF. CDR3 DNA: TGCAGTGCTAGAGATCTCGTGACTAGCTCTGGGGCCAACGTCCTGACTTTC.

The genes are TRBV20-1 and TRBJ2-5, with D maybe TRBD1 (5 bases). Judging by the DNA end, TRBJ2-7 fits better; the J call may be wrong. Per germline, CDR1 DFQATT and CDR2 SNEGSKA (reference sequence). CDR3 length: 15 amino acids. CDR3 nucleotide sequence: TGCAGTGCTAGGTCCCTGGGGCAGGTTGGAGACGAGCAGTACTTC. This translates into CSARSLGQVGDEQYF.

Concerning this clonotype: This may stem from a read error, because a much larger clone lies one nucleotide away. V is TRBV6-5 and J is TRBJ2-6; D is unclear. Trimming pared 5 bases from V and 2 bases from J, leaving 10 bases between. This CDR3 spans 15 amino acids. CDR1 is MNHEY and CDR2 is SVGAGI in the germline V gene. The CDR3 DNA sequence: TGTGCCAGCAGTCCCCTGAGCCCTGGGGCCAACGTCCTGACTTTC. It encodes CASSPLSPGANVLTF.

V is TRBV29-1 and J is TRBJ2-5; TRBD1 might be the D (6 bases). The CDR3 has 11 amino acids. The V gene's germline CDR1 is SQVTM and CDR2 ANQGSEA. V lost 6 bases to trimming and J lost 5 bases, with 10 bases between them. CDR3: CSVRQGETQYF. In nucleotides, the CDR3 is TGCAGCGTGAGGCAGGGGGAGACCCAGTACTTC.

This clonotype was seen a handful of times. The chain employs TRBV11-2 and TRBJ2-2; D may be TRBD1 (6 bases). The CDR3 has 17 amino acids. Germline CDR1 SGHAT, CDR2 FQNNGV. Between the trimmed V and J ends, which lost 4 bases and 0 bases, there was a span of 15 bases. For the CDR3, the DNA is TGTGCCAGCAGCTCCAATGATGGGACAACGAACACCGGGGAGCTGTTTTTT. Amino acids: CASSSNDGTTNTGELFF.

This clonotype was recorded at least ten times. The CDR3 here is CASSRTDSNQPQHF. The DNA for the CDR3 is TGTGCCAGCAGCCGGACAGATAGCAATCAGCCCCAGCATTTT. The genes are TRBV2 and TRBJ1-5; perhaps TRBD1 as D (6 bases). The V end lost 6 bases, the J end lost 0 bases, and 9 bases lay between the germline ends. The CDR3 is made up of 14 amino acids. Per germline, CDR1 SNHLY and CDR2 FYNNEI.

The V call is TRBV5-4, the J call TRBJ1-2, with TRBD1 identical over 9 bases. This CDR3 has 16 residues. With V trimmed by 4 bases and J by 8 bases, 15 bases remained unmatched. Germline V lookup: CDR1 SGHNT, CDR2 YYREEE (reference sequence). CDR3 in DNA: TGTGCCAGCAGCCGAATTGGCGGACAGGGGATGGGGGGCTACACCTTC. Its translation is CASSRIGGQGMGGYTF.